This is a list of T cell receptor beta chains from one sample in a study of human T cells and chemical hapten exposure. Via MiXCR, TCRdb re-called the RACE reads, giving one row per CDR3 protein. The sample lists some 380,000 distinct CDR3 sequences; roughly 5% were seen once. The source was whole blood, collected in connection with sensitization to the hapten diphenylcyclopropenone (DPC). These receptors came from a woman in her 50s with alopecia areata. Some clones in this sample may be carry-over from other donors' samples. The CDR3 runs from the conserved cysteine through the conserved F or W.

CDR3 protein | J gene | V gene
CASSSYPLTSGSRADTQYF | TRBJ2-3 | TRBV7-2
CASSLAKELLYGYTF | TRBJ1-2 | TRBV7-9
CASSFSLGDQETQYF | TRBJ2-5 | TRBV5-1
CASSIRDYEQYF | TRBJ2-7 | TRBV21-1
CASSPKQGWNSPLHF | TRBJ1-6 | TRBV18
CASSSRPVGEQYF | TRBJ2-7 | TRBV7-9
CASENHNEQFF | TRBJ2-1 | TRBV9
CATSRDRGRNTEAFF | TRBJ1-1 | TRBV15
CASSFDMSHYNEQFF | TRBJ2-1 | TRBV7-2
CASIPGRSRVSNQPQHF | TRBJ1-5 | TRBV21-1
CASSAGQGFSPLHF | TRBJ1-6 | TRBV9
CASSQGLNTGELFF | TRBJ2-2 | TRBV4-2
CASSFPPARETQYF | TRBJ2-5 | TRBV12-3/TRBV12-4
CASSQDGRVFISGANVLTF | TRBJ2-6 | TRBV3-1
CASSSYSGQETQYF | TRBJ2-5 | TRBV5-1
CSARTRSGLSSYEQYF | TRBJ2-7 | TRBV20-1
CASSQDGNTGGDTQYF | TRBJ2-3 | TRBV4-2
CSVVPLGGNEQFF | TRBJ2-1 | TRBV29-1
CAIRATGDGANVLTF | TRBJ2-6 | TRBV10-3
CASSEVGGQPQHF | TRBJ1-5 | TRBV2
CSARIVSVGTDTQYF | TRBJ2-3 | TRBV29-1
CASSTTRTAGDTQYF | TRBJ2-3 | TRBV13
CSVEGLGGGTDTQYF | TRBJ2-3 | TRBV29-1
CASSQALRGAAGELFF | TRBJ2-2 | TRBV4-2
CASKPDRNTGELFF | TRBJ2-2 | TRBV12-3/TRBV12-4
CASSHQPGQLSYEQYF | TRBJ2-7 | TRBV27
CSVALFTGELFF | TRBJ2-2 | TRBV29-1